Presented here are 27 T cell receptor beta chains from one specimen sequenced in a study of shared clonotypes between healthy human individuals (dated by TCRdb to the early 2020s). Library generation was performed with the immunoSEQ multiplex PCR assay. TCRdb retrieved this table from immuneACCESS and kept in-frame rearrangements only. Not all clones are present; in checked studies, unresolved V genes account for under half, and no reason is known for the remainder. The sample table lists roughly 510,000 clones, 60% to 80% of them with a count of one. Around 13% of the sample goes to the ten largest clones. Sequenced material: PBMCs. Source of these receptors: a woman aged 35 to 49 in good health. Some clones in this sample may be carry-over from other donors' samples.

The rearrangement links TRBV28 to TRBJ1-2, with D possibly matching TRBD1 (5 bases). V lost 5 bases, J lost 8 bases, and 15 bases lay in between. The CDR3 runs to 13 residues. Per germline, CDR1 MDHEN and CDR2 SYDVKM. CDR3 in amino acids: CASSTQGSGGYTF. Here the CDR3 DNA reads TGTGCCAGCAGTACTCAGGGATCTGGCGGCTACACCTTC.

Concerning this clone: The same CDR3 is also encoded by other DNA sequences in this sample. The chain employs TRBV19 and TRBJ2-7; 9 positions agree with TRBD2. Per the germline V gene, CDR1 is LNHDA and CDR2 is SQIVND (reference sequence). The CDR3 runs 14 residues. V lost 2 bases to trimming and J lost 5 bases; unmatched junction nucleotides: 4. The DNA for the CDR3 is TGTGCCAGTAGTATACCGGGACTAGCAAACGAGCAGTACTTC. Its translation: CASSIPGLANEQYF.

V and J are TRBV4-1 and TRBJ2-3; 9 bases match TRBD2. CDR1 and CDR2 from the germline V gene are MGHRA and YSYEKL. This CDR3 has 17 residues. With 1 base clipped from V and 2 bases from J, the junction kept 7 bases outside the gene matches. CDR3 sequence: CASSQVGGLALTDTQYF. The CDR3 DNA sequence: TGCGCCAGCAGCCAAGTCGGAGGACTAGCGCTCACAGATACGCAGTATTTT.

This clone was detected only a few times. The V and J genes are TRBV2 and TRBJ2-5, with D perhaps TRBD1 (5 bases). CDR1 SNHLY and CDR2 FYNNEI come from the germline V gene. The CDR3 length is 15 residues. V lost 7 bases, J lost 0 bases, and 15 bases lay in between. The CDR3 DNA sequence: TGTGCCAGCACCCTTTTGCGGACAAACCAAGAGACCCAGTACTTC. It specifies CASTLLRTNQETQYF.

V usage is TRBV5-1 and J usage is TRBJ2-3; D may be TRBD1 (6 bases). There are 15 residues in the CDR3. Trimming cost V 3 bases and J 4 bases, with 15 bases left between them. CDR1 SGHRS and CDR2 YFSETQ come from the germline V gene. The CDR3 reads CASSSMLQGSDTQYF. The CDR3 region has the DNA TGCGCCAGCAGCTCCATGCTACAGGGATCAGATACGCAGTATTTT.

V is TRBV6-1 and J is TRBJ1-3; possibly TRBD1 for D (5 bases). Deletions cut 7 bases from V and 3 bases from J, with 13 bases between. The germline V gene encodes CDR1 MNHNS and CDR2 SASEGT. The CDR3 sequence is 14 residues long. CDR3 DNA: TGTGCCAGCAATTCAGGGTTTTATGGAAACACCATATATTTT. Its protein product is CASNSGFYGNTIYF.

This chain links TRBV5-6 with TRBJ1-1; D uncertain. Germline loops: CDR1 SGHDT, CDR2 YYEEEE. Between the trimmed V and J ends, which lost 0 bases and 8 bases, there was a span of 14 bases. The CDR3 loop spans 14 amino acids. CDR3 protein: CASSLARVGSEAFF. CDR3 nucleotide sequence: TGTGCCAGCAGCTTGGCAAGGGTCGGATCGGAAGCTTTCTTT.

This rearrangement joins TRBV7-9 to TRBJ1-5; TRBD1 aligns across 7 bases. V dropped 5 bases and J dropped 4; count of bases not matched to a gene: 5. The CDR3 length is 14 residues. Germline V gene lookup returns CDR1 SEHNR and CDR2 FQNEAQ (reference sequence). CDR3 protein: CASSTGTDNQPQHF. The CDR3 DNA follows: TGTGCCAGCAGCACCGGGACAGATAATCAGCCCCAGCATTTT.

The chain has TRBV5-1 and TRBJ2-3; D remains unclear. CDR3 length: 14 residues. The germline V gene has CDR1 SGHRS and CDR2 YFSETQ. Trimming removed 0 bases from V and 5 bases from J, with 10 bases in between. For the CDR3, the DNA is TGCGCCAGCAGCTTGGAACAAATATTAGATACGCAGTATTTT. As protein: CASSLEQILDTQYF.

CDR3 region: CASSLTGGEGYTF. The CDR3 region has the DNA TGTGCCAGCAGCTTGACAGGGGGCGAGGGCTACACCTTC. The chain employs TRBV13 and TRBJ1-2; 10 nucleotides agree with TRBD1. The CDR3 has 13 amino acids. Germline V gene data show CDR1 as PRHDT and CDR2 as FYEKMQ (reference sequence). V trimming: 3 bases; J trimming: 8 bases; junction bases outside the gene matches: 3.

This rearrangement joins TRBV27 to TRBJ1-4; D perhaps matches TRBD1 (6 bases). Trimming stripped 8 bases from V and 7 bases from J, with 17 bases between. This CDR3 is 14 amino acids long. CDR1 MNHEY and CDR2 SMNVEV come from the germline V gene (reference sequence). DNA for the CDR3: TGTGCCAGCGGGACCGACAGGCGAAGTGAAAAACTGTTTTTT. Its translation: CASGTDRRSEKLFF.

This chain joins TRBV18 and TRBJ2-2, with 10 bases that match TRBD2. Germline assignment: CDR1 KGHSH and CDR2 LQKENI. J lost 4 bases, V lost 2 bases, and 7 bases had no gene match. The CDR3 is 17 amino acids. As DNA, the CDR3 is TGTGCCAGCTCACCATTTCCGGTAGCGGGAGGCACCGGGGAGCTGTTTTTT. It encodes CASSPFPVAGGTGELFF.

V gene TRBV19 combines with J gene TRBJ1-1, with D hard to call. V was clipped by 8 bases and J by 0 bases, with 10 bases between them. Germline V gene lookup returns CDR1 LNHDA and CDR2 SQIVND (reference sequence). The CDR3 consists of 13 residues. The CDR3 sequence is CASGSSMNTEAFF. CDR3 sequence (DNA): TGTGCCAGTGGGAGTTCCATGAACACTGAAGCTTTCTTT.

The chain joins TRBV28 to TRBJ2-2; no definite D call. This CDR3 has 17 amino acids. The V end lost 5 bases, the J end lost 4 bases, and 20 bases lay between the germline ends. Germline loops: CDR1 MDHEN, CDR2 SYDVKM. CDR3 sequence (DNA): TGTGCCAGCAGTATACAAGAGCGAATAGTGAGCACCGGGGAGCTGTTTTTT. It codes for CASSIQERIVSTGELFF.

This chain links TRBV15 with TRBJ2-1; the match to TRBD2 covers 8 bases. Germline CDR1 is LNHNV and CDR2 is YYDKDF (reference sequence). The CDR3 has 15 residues. Losses at the gene ends were 6 bases for V and 2 bases for J; bases not matched to a gene: 6. CDR3 amino acids: CATRDTGRAYNEQFF. The CDR3 nucleotides are TGTGCCACCAGAGACACCGGGAGGGCCTACAATGAGCAGTTCTTC. Variable domain in full (rest from reference TRBV15 and TRBJ2-1): DAMVIQNPRYQVTQFGKPVTLSCSQTLNHNVMYWYQQKSSQAPKLLFHYYDKDFNNEADTPDNFQSRRPNTSFCFLDIRSPGLGDTAMYLCATRDTGRAYNEQFFGPGTRLTVL.

V gene TRBV7-2 combines with J gene TRBJ1-2; D not resolved. With 5 bases removed from V and 0 bases from J, the gap between germline ends came to 16 bases. Germline values: CDR1 SGHTA, CDR2 FQGNSA. The CDR3 contains 16 residues. The CDR3 here is CASSPSAGTANYGYTF. DNA for the CDR3: TGTGCCAGCAGCCCGAGTGCGGGTACGGCTAACTATGGCTACACCTTC.

The chain carries TRBV5-5 and TRBJ2-5, with D unresolved. Germline assignment: CDR1 SGHKS and CDR2 YYEKEE (reference sequence). This CDR3 has 14 amino acids. V dropped 1 base and J dropped 2 bases, with 9 bases sitting between them. CDR3 amino acids: CASSLMSAQETQYF. The CDR3 DNA sequence: TGTGCCAGCAGCTTGATGTCAGCTCAAGAGACCCAGTACTTC. The complete variable domain, with remaining parts taken from reference TRBV5-5 and TRBJ2-5, reads DAGVTQSPTHLIKTRGQQVTLRCSPISGHKSVSWYQQVLGQGPQFIFQYYEKEERGRGNFPDRFSARQFPNYSSELNVNALLLGDSALYLCASSLMSAQETQYFGPGTRLLVL.

This chain uses TRBV2 with TRBJ1-4, with D possibly TRBD1 on 5 matching bases. CDR3 length: 15 residues. Trimming took 3 bases from V and 4 from J, leaving 12 bases between them. Per the germline V gene, CDR1 is SNHLY and CDR2 is FYNNEI. The CDR3 nucleotides read TGTGCCAGCAGTGATCAGGGAGGTCATAATGAAAAACTGTTTTTT. Amino acid sequence: CASSDQGGHNEKLFF.

The chain employs TRBV5-6 and TRBJ2-5, with 7 bases lining up with TRBD1. With V trimmed by 4 bases and J by 3 bases, 3 bases remained unmatched. The CDR3 has 13 amino acids. In germline, CDR1 is SGHDT, CDR2 YYEEEE. CDR3 coding DNA: TGTGCCAGCAGCCCGACAGGGAAAGAGACCCAGTACTTC. This translates into CASSPTGKETQYF. Together with reference TRBV5-6 and TRBJ2-5, the CDR3 gives the full variable domain: DAGVTQSPTHLIKTRGQQVTLRCSPKSGHDTVSWYQQALGQGPQFIFQYYEEEERQRGNFPDRFSGHQFPNYSSELNVNALLLGDSALYLCASSPTGKETQYFGPGTRLLVL.

This clone was seen once. The gene calls are TRBV6-6 and TRBJ2-3, with D perhaps matching TRBD2 (5 bases). The CDR3 extends over 15 amino acids. Trimming removed 2 bases from V and 6 bases from J, with 15 bases in between. CDR1 and CDR2 (germline): MNHNY, SVGAGI (reference sequence). CDR3 bases: TGTGCCAGCAGTTACGGGCCCTCTAGCCCCGATACGCAGTATTTT. Its protein is CASSYGPSSPDTQYF.

V usage is TRBV28 and J usage is TRBJ2-7; 11 positions match TRBD2. The germline gives CDR1 MDHEN, CDR2 SYDVKM. The V and J ends lost 5 bases and 0 bases, in that order; junction bases with no gene match: 0. The CDR3 has 14 amino acids. Here the CDR3 reads CASSTSGSSYEQYF. CDR3 coding DNA: TGTGCCAGCAGTACTAGCGGGAGCTCCTACGAGCAGTACTTC.

V gene TRBV7-8 combines with J gene TRBJ1-3, with 10 bases lining up with TRBD1. Germline-derived CDR1 and CDR2 are SGHVS and FQNEAQ. With 3 bases clipped from V and 7 bases from J, the junction kept 3 bases outside the gene matches. There are 14 residues in the CDR3. The CDR3 DNA is TGTGCCAGCAGCTTTAGACAGGGGGCTAACACCATATATTTT. Amino acids: CASSFRQGANTIYF.

This clone occurred a few times. The rearrangement links TRBV7-2 to TRBJ1-1; no clear D. The CDR3 sequence is 12 residues long. Trimming cost V 5 bases and J 7 bases, with 11 bases left between them. Germline V CDR1 and CDR2: SGHTA, FQGNSA. The CDR3 nucleotides are TGTGCCAGCAGCCCCCAGAGGAGTGAAGCTTTCTTT. Its translation: CASSPQRSEAFF.

CDR3 region: CAWSGPKGLAHEQFF. The CDR3 DNA is TGTGCCTGGAGTGGCCCCAAGGGACTAGCCCATGAGCAGTTCTTC. This chain links TRBV30 with TRBJ2-1; 9 bases are a match to TRBD2. The length of the CDR3 is 15 residues. V was clipped by 1 base and J by 8 bases; unmatched bases: 9. Germline values: CDR1 GTSNPN, CDR2 SVGIG (reference sequence). Complete variable domain (other parts from reference TRBV30 and TRBJ2-1): SQTIHQWPATLVQPVGSPLSLECTVEGTSNPNLYWYRQAAGRGLQLLFYSVGIGQISSEVPQNLSASRPQDRQFILSSKKLLLSDSGFYLCAWSGPKGLAHEQFFGPGTRLTVL.

This clone appeared a few times. The V gene is TRBV5-6, the J gene TRBJ2-7; 13 bases agree with TRBD2. The ends lost 0 bases at V and 10 bases at J; junction bases unmatched: 1. CDR1 is SGHDT, CDR2 YYEEEE, per germline. The CDR3 length is 13 residues. The CDR3 reads CASSLGTSGRQYF. The CDR3 DNA sequence: TGTGCCAGCAGCTTGGGGACTAGCGGGAGACAGTACTTC.

The rearrangement joins TRBV7-8 to TRBJ1-2; D is ambiguous. This CDR3 is built from 14 residues. CDR1 and CDR2 (germline): SGHVS, FQNEAQ. The V gene lost 1 base and the J gene lost 4 bases, with 10 bases spanning the gap. DNA for the CDR3: TGTGCCAGCAGCTTAGGCCCCGGACCCTATGGCTACACCTTC. Translated: CASSLGPGPYGYTF.

Comments on this clone: Other DNA sequences in this specimen translate into the identical CDR3. V and J are TRBV28 and TRBJ1-2; D uncertain. Germline V gives CDR1 MDHEN, CDR2 SYDVKM. Trimming stripped 4 bases from V and 2 bases from J, with 2 bases between. CDR3 length equals 11 residues. CDR3 in DNA: TGTGCCAGCAGTTCCAACTATGGCTACACCTTC. Translation: CASSSNYGYTF.